This T cell receptor beta chain is from a study of shared clonotypes between healthy human individuals. Study observations and caveats: Sampling included only blood; tissue repertoires likely differ. It was observed that roughly 5% of naive CD4 clonotypes were shared across a few donors.

In replicate PCRs of sorted subsets, roughly 200 ng DNA, roughly 31,000 T cell genomes, was used. Repertoires were generated with immunoSEQ multiplex PCR, while TCRdb's copy carries only in-frame clones and drops some. The data hold approximately 2,300,000 clones, with 85% to 95% observed a single time. Donors comprised healthy HIV-negative adults lacking recent acute infections or vaccinations. V trimming: 7 bases; J trimming: 5 bases; junction bases outside the gene matches: 7. The CDR3 length is 15 residues. Germline CDR1 and CDR2: SEHNR and FQNEAQ (reference sequence). In regard to this clone: The antigen is unknown.

The receptor's source is a young man in good health. Some clones in this sample may be carry-over from other donors' samples. The chain employs TRBV7-9 and TRBJ2-3, with TRBD2 matching over 12 bases. The sequencing input was naive CD4+ T cells from PBMCs. Subset described: CD45RA+ positively selected. The CDR3 nucleotides are TGTGCCAGCAAAGCTAGCGGGAGGGCTCTAGATACGCAGTATTTT. It is translated as CASKASGRALDTQYF.